A single TCR beta chain is shown here with its context. The antigen is undetermined. The sample is drawn from a study of shared clonotypes between healthy human individuals. Deep-level assay runs were performed. The table came from immunoSEQ multiplex PCR; TCRdb's copy has only in-frame clones and leaves some out. The table has millions of clones, about 95% seen once. The CDR3 consists of 13 residues. The germline CDR1 and CDR2 sequences are MNHEY and SMNVEV (reference sequence). The V end was cut by 5 bases, the J end by 7 bases, with 12 bases between. Study-level findings and limits: Naive subsets generally had larger estimated richness than memory subsets.

Naive CD8 cells lacked CD45RO and underwent positive selection for CCR7, leaving out terminally differentiated effector memory CD45RA+ cells. All of the donors resided in Nashville, Tennessee, and each was a Caucasian adult. Sequencing input: naive CD8+ T cells sorted from blood. The TCR originated in a young man in good health. This chain uses TRBV27 with TRBJ1-5; D might be TRBD1 (5 bases). DNA for the CDR3: TGTGCCAGCAGTGCGACAGTGGAGCAGCCCCAGCATTTT. It is translated as CASSATVEQPQHF.